Listed here are 10 T cell receptor beta chains from one sample, sequenced in a study of T cell responses to AZD1222 COVID-19 vaccine. The data were produced by immunoSEQ multiplex PCR, yet TCRdb's version contains in-frame clones alone and is incomplete. Here the sample spans 35,000 to 50,000 clones, about 91% being singletons. Sample: peripheral blood, taken 28 days after the second AZD1222 dose. Every receptor here comes from an adult who received the AZD1222 COVID-19 vaccine.

The chain has TRBV19 and TRBJ2-1; the D gene could be TRBD1 or TRBD2 (6 bases each). The CDR3 loop spans 15 amino acids. Germline-derived CDR1 and CDR2 are LNHDA and SQIVND (reference sequence). Trimming took off 3 bases at V and 5 bases at J, with 14 bases between the two ends. The CDR3 spells CASSMEGVRNNEQFF. The DNA for the CDR3 is TGTGCCAGTAGTATGGAGGGGGTTCGGAACAATGAGCAGTTCTTC.

This clone appeared a few times. This chain connects TRBV5-4 to TRBJ2-2; D gene unclear. The CDR3 extends over 12 amino acids. CDR1 is SGHNT, CDR2 YYREEE, per germline (reference sequence). V lost 4 bases to trimming and J lost 8 bases, with 9 bases between them. The CDR3 DNA sequence: TGTGCCAGCAGCCCCCCGGGTGGGGAGCTGTTTTTT. It is translated as CASSPPGGELFF.

This clone was observed a single time. The rearrangement uses TRBV7-2 and TRBJ2-7; TRBD2 agrees at 7 bases. Germline CDR1 reads SGHTA; CDR2 reads FQGNSA. Trimming at V came to 1 base and at J to 3 bases, leaving 6 bases not matched to a gene. This CDR3 contains 15 residues. The CDR3 DNA sequence: TGTGCCAGCAGCTTAGAGCCCGGCGGGGGCTACGAGCAGTACTTC. Amino acid sequence: CASSLEPGGGYEQYF.

This clone was seen once. This chain links TRBV27 with TRBJ2-7; the D is unclear. Germline-derived CDR1 and CDR2 are MNHEY and SMNVEV (reference sequence). The CDR3 has 13 residues. V shed 3 bases and J shed 3 bases, with 9 bases lying between them. The CDR3 region has the DNA TGTGCCAGCAGTTTCGGGCCCCACTACGAGCAGTACTTC. Translation gives CASSFGPHYEQYF.

The chain combines TRBV14 with TRBJ2-1, with 9 positions matching TRBD2. V lost 0 bases and J lost 12; bases outside the gene matches: 9. This CDR3 has 15 amino acids. In germline, CDR1 is SGHDN, CDR2 FVKESK. The CDR3 is CASSQDLSGSQPQFF. CDR3 DNA: TGTGCCAGCAGCCAAGATCTTAGCGGGAGTCAACCGCAGTTCTTC.

The V call is TRBV7-9, the J call TRBJ1-6; D gene ambiguous. CDR1 SEHNR and CDR2 FQNEAQ come from the germline V gene (reference sequence). Trimming cost V 3 bases and J 8 bases, with 2 bases left between them. This CDR3 is built from 11 residues. DNA for the CDR3: TGTGCCAGCAGCTTGGATTCACCCCTCCACTTT. It translates to CASSLDSPLHF.

The gene calls are TRBV6-5 and TRBJ2-2; possible D gene TRBD2, 6 bases. Germline loops: CDR1 MNHEY, CDR2 SVGAGI. The CDR3 has 15 amino acids. Trimming shortened V by 6 bases and J by 0 bases, and 11 bases separated the two germline ends. The CDR3, as DNA: TGTGCCAGCAGCCTGGGGGGAACGAACACCGGGGAGCTGTTTTTT. Its protein product is CASSLGGTNTGELFF.

V and J are TRBV6-5 and TRBJ1-2; possible D gene TRBD1, 5 bases. CDR1 MNHEY and CDR2 SVGAGI come from the germline V gene. The CDR3 consists of 11 residues. Trimming took off 5 bases at V and 7 bases at J, with 8 bases between the two ends. The CDR3 DNA sequence: TGTGCCAGCAGTACACAGGTTGGCTACACCTTC. Translating it yields CASSTQVGYTF.

The chain employs TRBV5-1 and TRBJ2-3; D ambiguous. Germline assignment: CDR1 SGHRS and CDR2 YFSETQ. V was shortened by 0 bases and J by 0 bases, with 11 bases between the two germline ends. The CDR3 totals 16 residues. The CDR3 DNA reads TGCGCCAGCAGCTTGGGGTTTGTGGGAAGCACAGATACGCAGTATTTT. The encoded protein is CASSLGFVGSTDTQYF.

The rearrangement uses TRBV19 and TRBJ2-2; TRBD1 matches 8 bases. Germline CDR1 reads LNHDA; CDR2 reads SQIVND (reference sequence). J was trimmed by 0 bases and V by 4 bases; bases with no gene match: 7. The length of the CDR3 is 17 residues. The CDR3 DNA sequence: TGTGCCAGTAGTACGGACAGGGTGTTATCGAACACCGGGGAGCTGTTTTTT. Translation: CASSTDRVLSNTGELFF.